The 31 T cell receptor beta chains presented below share a single source sample, sequenced in a study of cytomegalovirus exposure and HLA in healthy donors. This PCR relied on a set of 60 Vbeta primers and 13 Jbeta primers. Produced via immunoSEQ multiplex PCR; TCRdb's table is partial and in-frame only. The sample yields fewer than 200,000 clones, approximately 82% seen once. Sequenced material: PBMCs. All receptors derive from a male donor in good health and CMV-seronegative.

The chain links TRBV19 to TRBJ2-2, with D maybe TRBD2 (5 bases). Deletions cut 7 bases from V and 0 bases from J, with 9 bases between. The CDR3 runs 14 residues. CDR1 and CDR2 from the germline V gene are LNHDA and SQIVND (reference sequence). The CDR3 here is CASKRAPNTGELFF. The CDR3 DNA reads as TGTGCCAGTAAGAGGGCTCCGAACACCGGGGAGCTGTTTTTT.

The rearrangement joins TRBV7-9 to TRBJ2-3, with D possibly being TRBD2 (5 bases). V was pared by 5 bases and J by 3 bases, with 15 bases between. The CDR3 length is 15 residues. The germline gives CDR1 SEHNR, CDR2 FQNEAQ (reference sequence). The CDR3 loop reads CASSVGLPGTDTQYF. In DNA, the CDR3 is TGTGCCAGCAGCGTCGGACTGCCCGGGACAGATACGCAGTATTTT.

This rearrangement joins TRBV6-4 to TRBJ1-5; 7 nucleotides match TRBD1. The CDR3 length is 17 residues. With 11 bases clipped from V and 4 bases from J, the junction kept 20 bases outside the gene matches. Germline lookup yields CDR1 MRHNA and CDR2 SNTAGT. The CDR3 DNA follows: TGTGCCTCGCACGAAACTAGTCACAGGGGTGGTAATCAGCCCCAGCATTTT. As protein: CASHETSHRGGNQPQHF.

The rearrangement links TRBV28 to TRBJ1-1; D is possibly TRBD1 (6 bases). Per the germline V gene, CDR1 is MDHEN and CDR2 is SYDVKM. The ends were cut back, 3 bases at V and 2 bases at J, with 10 bases in the middle. This CDR3 contains 14 residues. CDR3 nucleotides: TGTGCCAGCAGTTTCGGACAGCTAAACACTGAAGCTTTCTTT. As protein: CASSFGQLNTEAFF.

This chain joins TRBV7-3 and TRBJ2-7, with D possibly matching TRBD2 (6 bases). Germline values: CDR1 SGHTA, CDR2 FQGTGA. V gave up 2 bases and J gave up 2 bases, with 19 bases separating them. The CDR3 consists of 17 residues. In DNA form, the CDR3 reads TGTGCCAGCAGCTTATCTCGGGACTGCCTACAAGCCTACGAGCAGTACTTC. Protein: CASSLSRDCLQAYEQYF.

The gene calls are TRBV5-6 and TRBJ1-1; no clear D gene. Germline V gene lookup returns CDR1 SGHDT and CDR2 YYEEEE. This CDR3 region has 13 residues. Trimming took off 5 bases at V and 1 base at J, with 9 bases between the two ends. CDR3 bases: TGTGCCAGCAGGAATGAGGGGAACACTGAAGCTTTCTTT. This sequence encodes CASRNEGNTEAFF.

The CDR3 spells CASSVGRRLAGGTDTQYF. The DNA for the CDR3 is TGTGCCAGCAGCGTAGGGAGGCGACTAGCGGGGGGCACAGATACGCAGTATTTT. The chain uses TRBV9 and TRBJ2-3; the match to TRBD2 covers 12 bases. V shed 0 bases and J 1 base; nucleotides not matched to a gene: 6. CDR1 is SGDLS and CDR2 is YYNGEE in the germline V gene. CDR3 length: 18 amino acids.

The chain is built from TRBV12-5 and TRBJ2-1, with 8 nucleotides matching TRBD1. The CDR3 sequence is 14 residues long. Germline lookup yields CDR1 LGHNT and CDR2 FRNRAP. V lost 4 bases and J lost 3; bases outside the gene matches: 2. CDR3 sequence reads: CASGYGTGYNEQFF. Written as DNA, the CDR3 is TGTGCTAGTGGTTACGGGACAGGCTACAATGAGCAGTTCTTC.

This clone has just a few counts. The chain employs TRBV28 and TRBJ2-7, with 7 positions matching TRBD2. The V and J ends lost 8 bases and 2 bases, in that order; junction bases with no gene match: 9. This CDR3 spans 14 amino acids. In germline, CDR1 is MDHEN, CDR2 SYDVKM. In DNA, the CDR3 is TGTGCCAGCCGAAAAGCGGGATCGGCCTACGAGCAGTACTTC. It yields the protein CASRKAGSAYEQYF.

The V call is TRBV5-1, the J call TRBJ1-1; 8 bases match TRBD1. V shed 5 bases and J 1 base; nucleotides not matched to a gene: 4. Germline V CDR1 and CDR2: SGHRS, YFSETQ. This CDR3 contains 14 residues. Written as DNA, the CDR3 is TGCGCCAGCAGTCAGGGGGCTGGGAACACTGAAGCTTTCTTT. It codes for CASSQGAGNTEAFF.

Worth noting for this clone: Compared with germline, one end of the junction differs, possibly owing to a read error. The gene calls are TRBV4-1 and TRBJ2-1; D is undetermined. CDR1 is MGHRA and CDR2 is YSYEKL in the germline V gene. This CDR3 is 15 amino acids long. The CDR3 spells CASRQESSSYNEQFF. The DNA for the CDR3 is TGCGCCAGCAGACAAGAGTCGAGCTCCTACAATGAGCAGTTCTTC.

This clone turned up a few times. At one end the junction does not follow the germline gene, possibly because of a read error. V gene TRBV7-8 combines with J gene TRBJ1-1, with D maybe TRBD1 (5 bases). The CDR3 contains 17 residues. Looked up from germline, CDR1 is SGHVS and CDR2 is FQNEAQ. The CDR3 region is CASSLATGARPNTEAFF. CDR3 nucleotides: TGTGCCAGCAGCCTAGCCACTGGGGCCCGGCCGAACACTGAAGCTTTCTTT.

The J gene is TRBJ2-4, the V gene TRBV7-3; D ambiguous. The CDR3 is 15 amino acids. Trimming pared 1 base from V and 3 bases from J, leaving 10 bases between. Looked up from germline, CDR1 is SGHTA and CDR2 is FQGTGA. The CDR3 sequence is CASSLRPGVKNIQYF. CDR3 nucleotides: TGTGCCAGCAGCTTAAGGCCGGGTGTCAAAAACATTCAGTACTTC.

The chain uses TRBV5-4 and TRBJ1-2; TRBD1 aligns across 7 bases. This CDR3 has 14 amino acids. The germline V gene has CDR1 SGHNT and CDR2 YYREEE (reference sequence). V was clipped by 4 bases and J by 4 bases; unmatched bases: 7. DNA for the CDR3: TGTGCCAGCAGCCTACAGGGGTACATCTATGGCTACACCTTC. Protein product: CASSLQGYIYGYTF.

The chain is built from TRBV7-3 and TRBJ2-1, with D possibly being TRBD1 (6 bases). The ends were cut back, 5 bases at V and 4 bases at J, with 9 bases in the middle. Germline CDR1 reads SGHTA; CDR2 reads FQGTGA. The CDR3 spans 13 residues. The CDR3 loop is CASSIDRYNEQFF. CDR3 sequence (DNA): TGTGCCAGCAGCATCGACAGGTACAATGAGCAGTTCTTC.

This clone was observed a few times. The rearrangement joins TRBV19 to TRBJ2-2; D is possibly TRBD1 (6 bases). CDR3 length equals 12 residues. Germline V lookup: CDR1 LNHDA, CDR2 SQIVND (reference sequence). Trimming cost V 11 bases and J 4 bases, with 11 bases left between them. The CDR3 DNA reads as TGTGCCCTCAGGGGCTCCACCGGGGAGCTGTTTTTT. Translating gives CALRGSTGELFF.

In DNA, the CDR3 is TGTGCCAGCAGCCGAGTTGGAGGACAGGGGGCTAACACTGAAGCTTTCTTT. Translation: CASSRVGGQGANTEAFF. The rearrangement joins TRBV7-6 to TRBJ1-1; 11 nucleotides match TRBD1. CDR1 and CDR2 (germline): SGHVS, FNYEAQ. There are 17 residues in the CDR3. The V gene end was trimmed by 5 bases and the J gene end by 2 bases; junction bases not matched to a gene: 10. Variable domain in full (rest from reference TRBV7-6 and TRBJ1-1): GAGVSQSPRYKVTKRGQDVALRCDPISGHVSLYWYRQALGQGPEFLTYFNYEAQQDKSGLPNDRFSAERPEGSISTLTIQRTEQRDSAMYRCASSRVGGQGANTEAFFGQGTRLTVV.

The V and J genes are TRBV11-1 and TRBJ2-3; 11 bases are a match to TRBD2. With 5 bases clipped from V and 8 bases from J, the junction kept 9 bases outside the gene matches. The CDR3 is 15 amino acids. CDR1 is SGHAT and CDR2 is FQDESV in the germline V gene (reference sequence). The CDR3 sequence: CASSLSLAGVATQYF. The CDR3 bases are TGTGCCAGCAGCCTTTCACTAGCGGGGGTTGCTACGCAGTATTTT. The full variable domain, in which reference TRBV11-1 and TRBJ2-3 provide the parts outside the CDR3, is EAEVAQSPRYKITEKSQAVAFWCDPISGHATLYWYRQILGQGPELLVQFQDESVVDDSQLPKDRFSAERLKGVDSTLKIQPAELGDSAMYLCASSLSLAGVATQYFGPGTRLTVL.

The gene calls are TRBV19 and TRBJ2-7; D gene uncertain. Germline loops: CDR1 LNHDA, CDR2 SQIVND (reference sequence). The CDR3 is 14 residues long. V dropped 3 bases and J dropped 2 bases, with 11 bases sitting between them. CDR3 amino acids: CASSIRPETYEQYF. Here the CDR3 DNA reads TGTGCCAGTAGTATTCGGCCGGAGACCTACGAGCAGTACTTC.

The J gene is TRBJ2-5, the V gene TRBV30, with a weak D call TRBD1 (5 bases). The V and J ends lost 8 bases and 2 bases respectively, with 12 bases between them. Germline CDR1 and CDR2: GTSNPN and SVGIG (reference sequence). The CDR3 has 12 residues. Here the CDR3 reads CAGSRTQETQYF. In DNA, the CDR3 is TGTGCCGGAAGCCGGACACAAGAGACCCAGTACTTC.

The chain is built from TRBV5-4 and TRBJ2-1, with unresolved D. This CDR3 region has 12 residues. Trimming removed 0 bases from V and 10 bases from J, with 8 bases in between. Germline assignment: CDR1 SGHNT and CDR2 YYREEE (reference sequence). CDR3: CASSLVGDEQFF. CDR3 bases: TGTGCCAGCAGCTTGGTGGGCGACGAGCAGTTCTTC. Using reference TRBV5-4 and TRBJ2-1 for the parts outside the CDR3, the full variable domain is ETGVTQSPTHLIKTRGQQVTLRCSSQSGHNTVSWYQQALGQGPQFIFQYYREEENGRGNFPPRFSGLQFPNYSSELNVNALELDDSALYLCASSLVGDEQFFGPGTRLTVL.

The genes are TRBV28 and TRBJ1-5, with D possibly TRBD1 on 5 matching bases. The CDR3 spans 13 residues. CDR1 is MDHEN and CDR2 is SYDVKM in the germline V gene. Trimming cost V 7 bases and J 5 bases, with 12 bases left between them. The CDR3 region is CASMGRADQPQHF. The CDR3, as DNA: TGTGCCAGCATGGGCAGGGCCGATCAGCCCCAGCATTTT.

The J gene is TRBJ2-5, the V gene TRBV2; D possibly corresponds to TRBD2 (6 bases). V was trimmed by 3 bases and J by 5 bases, leaving 16 bases between them. Germline lookup yields CDR1 SNHLY and CDR2 FYNNEI. This CDR3 spans 15 amino acids. The CDR3 loop is CASSDLGLAGETQYF. The CDR3 DNA is TGTGCCAGCAGTGATTTAGGTCTCGCGGGGGAGACCCAGTACTTC. Combining the CDR3 with reference TRBV2 and TRBJ2-5 gives the whole variable domain EPEVTQTPSHQVTQMGQEVILRCVPISNHLYFYWYRQILGQKVEFLVSFYNNEISEKSEIFDDQFSVERPDGSNFTLKIRSTKLEDSAMYFCASSDLGLAGETQYFGPGTRLLVL.

The V call is TRBV28, the J call TRBJ1-2, with D possibly being TRBD1 (6 bases). Per the germline V gene, CDR1 is MDHEN and CDR2 is SYDVKM. The V end was cut by 6 bases, the J end by 1 base, with 21 bases between. The CDR3 loop spans 17 amino acids. The CDR3 bases are TGTGCCAGCAGCCCTAATGACAAGACAGGCTTTAACTATGGCTACACCTTC. Encoded protein: CASSPNDKTGFNYGYTF.

This chain joins TRBV18 and TRBJ1-1; 10 bases are a match to TRBD1. Looked up from germline, CDR1 is KGHSH and CDR2 is LQKENI. The CDR3 is made up of 16 amino acids. The trim removed 3 bases at V and 2 bases at J, leaving 6 bases unmatched. The CDR3 DNA is TGTGCCAGCTCACCGGGACAGGGGAATGGTAACACTGAAGCTTTCTTT. It yields the protein CASSPGQGNGNTEAFF.

The chain recombines TRBV7-9 with TRBJ1-5; TRBD1 matches at 7 bases. Germline V lookup: CDR1 SEHNR, CDR2 FQNEAQ (reference sequence). The length of the CDR3 is 11 residues. V lost 5 bases, J lost 12 bases, and 4 bases stayed unmatched. This chain's CDR3 is CASSPGTDQHF. Here the CDR3 DNA reads TGTGCCAGCAGCCCAGGGACAGACCAGCATTTT.

This clone has a handful of counts. The chain is built from TRBV30 and TRBJ2-2, with a possible D match to TRBD1 (6 bases). The V end lost 1 base, the J end lost 7 bases, and 10 bases lay between the germline ends. The V gene's germline CDR1 is GTSNPN and CDR2 SVGIG (reference sequence). The CDR3 contains 13 residues. This chain's CDR3 is CAWSAQGGGELFF. The CDR3 DNA follows: TGTGCCTGGAGTGCACAGGGCGGCGGGGAGCTGTTTTTT.

This clone was recorded once. CDR3 bases: TGTGCCAGCAGTTACTCGAGGGCGGAGACCCAGTACTTC. It specifies CASSYSRAETQYF. The chain has TRBV6-5 and TRBJ2-5, with D maybe TRBD2 (5 bases). Germline CDR1 and CDR2: MNHEY and SVGAGI. The CDR3 is made up of 13 amino acids. Trimming cost V 0 bases and J 5 bases, with 7 bases left between them.

J is TRBJ1-3 and V is TRBV7-3; maybe TRBD1 (6 bases). This CDR3 has 16 residues. Germline values: CDR1 SGHTA, CDR2 FQGTGA. Trimming shortened V by 5 bases and J by 3 bases, and 17 bases separated the two germline ends. The CDR3 region is CASSPDLRGIGNTIYF. DNA of the CDR3: TGTGCCAGCAGCCCAGACCTCAGGGGTATTGGAAACACCATATATTTT.

This sequence joins TRBV30 and TRBJ2-1; 8 bases map to TRBD2. CDR3 length equals 13 residues. V dropped 5 bases and J dropped 6; count of bases not matched to a gene: 6. Germline lookup yields CDR1 GTSNPN and CDR2 SVGIG (reference sequence). Here the CDR3 reads CAWGLANSNEQFF. The CDR3 nucleotides are TGTGCCTGGGGACTAGCCAATTCCAATGAGCAGTTCTTC.

The genes are TRBV27 and TRBJ2-5; maybe TRBD2 (5 bases). The J call may be faulty, since TRBJ2-7 better matches the DNA end. CDR3 length equals 15 residues. CDR1 and CDR2 from the germline V gene are MNHEY and SMNVEV (reference sequence). The DNA for the CDR3 is TGTGCCAGCAGTTTATCGCCGGGATTTACCTACGAGCAGTACTTC. This encodes CASSLSPGFTYEQYF.